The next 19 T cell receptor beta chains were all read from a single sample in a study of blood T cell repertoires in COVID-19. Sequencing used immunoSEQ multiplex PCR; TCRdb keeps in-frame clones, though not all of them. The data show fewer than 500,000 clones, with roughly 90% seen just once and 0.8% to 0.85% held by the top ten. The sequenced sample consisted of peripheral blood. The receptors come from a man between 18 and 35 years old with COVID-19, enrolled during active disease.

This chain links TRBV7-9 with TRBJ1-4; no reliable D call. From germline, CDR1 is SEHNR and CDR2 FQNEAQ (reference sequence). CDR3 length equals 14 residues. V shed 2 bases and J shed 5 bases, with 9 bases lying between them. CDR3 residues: CASSLKAQNEKLFF. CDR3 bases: TGTGCCAGCAGCTTAAAAGCCCAAAATGAAAAACTGTTTTTT. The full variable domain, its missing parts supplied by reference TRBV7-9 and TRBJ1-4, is DTGVSQNPRHKITKRGQNVTFRCDPISEHNRLYWYRQTLGQGPEFLTYFQNEAQLEKSRLLSDRFSAERPKGSFSTLEIQRTEQGDSAMYLCASSLKAQNEKLFFGSGTQLSVL.

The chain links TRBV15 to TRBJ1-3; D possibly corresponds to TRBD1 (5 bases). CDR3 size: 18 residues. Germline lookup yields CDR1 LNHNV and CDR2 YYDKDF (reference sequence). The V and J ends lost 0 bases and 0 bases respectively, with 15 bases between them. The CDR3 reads CATSRDLRQGLSGNTIYF. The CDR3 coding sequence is TGTGCCACCAGCAGAGATCTGAGGCAGGGCCTCTCTGGAAACACCATATATTTT. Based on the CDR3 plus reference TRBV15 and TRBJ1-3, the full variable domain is DAMVIQNPRYQVTQFGKPVTLSCSQTLNHNVMYWYQQKSSQAPKLLFHYYDKDFNNEADTPDNFQSRRPNTSFCFLDIRSPGLGDTAMYLCATSRDLRQGLSGNTIYFGEGSWLTVV.

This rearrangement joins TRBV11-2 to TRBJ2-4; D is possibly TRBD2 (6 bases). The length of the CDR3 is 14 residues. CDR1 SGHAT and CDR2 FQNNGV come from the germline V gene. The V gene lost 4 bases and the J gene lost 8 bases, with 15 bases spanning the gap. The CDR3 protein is CASSSGTGGDIQYF. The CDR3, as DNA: TGTGCCAGCAGCTCCGGGACTGGGGGAGACATTCAGTACTTC.

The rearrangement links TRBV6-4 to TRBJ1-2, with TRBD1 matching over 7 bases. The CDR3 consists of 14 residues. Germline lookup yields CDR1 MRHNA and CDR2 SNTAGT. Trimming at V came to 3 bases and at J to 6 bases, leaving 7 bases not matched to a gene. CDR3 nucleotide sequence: TGTGCCAGCAGTGATACAGACAGGGCGGATGGCTACACCTTC. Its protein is CASSDTDRADGYTF.

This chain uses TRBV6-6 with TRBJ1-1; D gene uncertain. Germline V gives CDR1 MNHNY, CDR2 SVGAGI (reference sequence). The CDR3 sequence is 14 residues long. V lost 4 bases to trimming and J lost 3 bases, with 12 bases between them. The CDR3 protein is CASSSDGIYTEAFF. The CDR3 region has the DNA TGTGCCAGCAGTTCGGACGGGATTTACACTGAAGCTTTCTTT.

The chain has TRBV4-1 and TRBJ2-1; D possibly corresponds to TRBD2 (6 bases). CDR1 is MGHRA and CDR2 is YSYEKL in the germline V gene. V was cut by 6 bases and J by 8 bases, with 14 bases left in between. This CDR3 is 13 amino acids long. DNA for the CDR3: TGCGCCAGCAGTCAGCTACTAGCCTATGAGCAGTTCTTC. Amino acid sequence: CASSQLLAYEQFF.

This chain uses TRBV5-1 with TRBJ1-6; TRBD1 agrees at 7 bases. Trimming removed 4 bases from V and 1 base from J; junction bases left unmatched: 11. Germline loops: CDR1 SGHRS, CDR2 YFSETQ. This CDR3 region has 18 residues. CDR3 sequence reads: CASSPTPRGLSYNSPLHF. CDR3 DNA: TGCGCCAGCAGCCCTACCCCAAGGGGGCTGTCCTATAATTCACCCCTCCACTTT. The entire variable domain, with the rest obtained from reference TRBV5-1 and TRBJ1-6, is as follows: KAGVTQTPRYLIKTRGQQVTLSCSPISGHRSVSWYQQTPGQGLQFLFEYFSETQRNKGNFPGRFSGRQFSNSRSEMNVSTLELGDSALYLCASSPTPRGLSYNSPLHFGNGTRLTVT.

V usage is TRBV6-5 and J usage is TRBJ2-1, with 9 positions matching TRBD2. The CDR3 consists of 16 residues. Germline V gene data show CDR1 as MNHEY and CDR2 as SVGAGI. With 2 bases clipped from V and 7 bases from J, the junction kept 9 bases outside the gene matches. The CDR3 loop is CASSYASGDWLNEQFF. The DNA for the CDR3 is TGTGCCAGCAGTTACGCTAGCGGGGACTGGTTGAATGAGCAGTTCTTC.

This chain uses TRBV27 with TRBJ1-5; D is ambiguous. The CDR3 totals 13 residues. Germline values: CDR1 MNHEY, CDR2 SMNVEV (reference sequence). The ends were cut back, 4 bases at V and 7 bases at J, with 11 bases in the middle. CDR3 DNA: TGTGCCAGCAGTTCCACTATCTTGCAGCCCCAGCATTTT. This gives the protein CASSSTILQPQHF.

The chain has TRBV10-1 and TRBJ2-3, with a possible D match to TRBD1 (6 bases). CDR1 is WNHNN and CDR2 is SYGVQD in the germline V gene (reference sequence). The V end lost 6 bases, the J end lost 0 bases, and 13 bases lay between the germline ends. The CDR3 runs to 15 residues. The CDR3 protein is CASSGTTDSTDTQYF. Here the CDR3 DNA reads TGCGCCAGCAGCGGGACAACGGATAGCACAGATACGCAGTATTTT.

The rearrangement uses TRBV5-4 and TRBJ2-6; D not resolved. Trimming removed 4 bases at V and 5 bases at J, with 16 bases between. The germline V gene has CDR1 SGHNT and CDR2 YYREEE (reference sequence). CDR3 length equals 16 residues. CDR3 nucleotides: TGTGCCAGCAGCCTCAAATCCCCAGGATGGGCCAACGTCCTGACTTTC. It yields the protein CASSLKSPGWANVLTF. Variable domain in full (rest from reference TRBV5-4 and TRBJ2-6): ETGVTQSPTHLIKTRGQQVTLRCSSQSGHNTVSWYQQALGQGPQFIFQYYREEENGRGNFPPRFSGLQFPNYSSELNVNALELDDSALYLCASSLKSPGWANVLTFGAGSRLTVL.

CDR3 sequence: CASSASLAGSSTDTQYF. The CDR3 DNA reads TGTGCCAGCAGCGCCTCTCTAGCGGGTTCTAGCACAGATACGCAGTATTTT. The chain couples TRBV9 to TRBJ2-3, with TRBD2 matching 8 bases. J was trimmed by 0 bases and V by 3 bases; bases with no gene match: 9. Looked up from germline, CDR1 is SGDLS and CDR2 is YYNGEE. This CDR3 region has 17 residues.

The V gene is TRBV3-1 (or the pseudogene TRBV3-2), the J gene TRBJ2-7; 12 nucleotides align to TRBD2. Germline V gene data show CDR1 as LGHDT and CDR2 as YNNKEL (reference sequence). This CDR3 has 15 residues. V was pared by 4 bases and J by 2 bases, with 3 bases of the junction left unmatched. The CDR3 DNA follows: TGTGCCAGCAGCCCACTAGCGGGGGGCGCCTACGAGCAGTACTTC. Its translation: CASSPLAGGAYEQYF.

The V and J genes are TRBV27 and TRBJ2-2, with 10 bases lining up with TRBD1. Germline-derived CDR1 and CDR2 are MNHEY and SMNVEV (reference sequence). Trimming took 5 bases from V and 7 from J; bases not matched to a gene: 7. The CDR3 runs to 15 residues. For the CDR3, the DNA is TGTGCCAGCAGTCGGACAGGGGGTCGAGGCGGGGAGCTGTTTTTT. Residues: CASSRTGGRGGELFF.

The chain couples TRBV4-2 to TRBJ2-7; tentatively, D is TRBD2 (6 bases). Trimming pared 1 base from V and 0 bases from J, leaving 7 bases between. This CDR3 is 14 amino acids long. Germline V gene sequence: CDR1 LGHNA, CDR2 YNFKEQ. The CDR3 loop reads CASSQASDSYEQYF. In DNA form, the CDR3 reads TGTGCCAGCAGCCAAGCTAGCGACTCCTACGAGCAGTACTTC.

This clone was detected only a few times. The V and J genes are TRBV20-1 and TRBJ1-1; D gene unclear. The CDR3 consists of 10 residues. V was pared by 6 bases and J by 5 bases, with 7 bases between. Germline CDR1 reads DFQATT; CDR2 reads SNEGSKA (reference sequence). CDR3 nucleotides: TGCAGTGCCTCGAGGACTGAAGCTTTCTTT. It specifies CSASRTEAFF.

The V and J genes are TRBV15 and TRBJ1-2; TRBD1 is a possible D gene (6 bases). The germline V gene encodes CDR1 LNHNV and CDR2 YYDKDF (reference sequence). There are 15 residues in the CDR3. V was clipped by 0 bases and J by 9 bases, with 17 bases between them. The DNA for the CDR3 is TGTGCCACCAGCAGAGATCAGGGGCGCCCTATCCGCTACACCTTC. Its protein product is CATSRDQGRPIRYTF.

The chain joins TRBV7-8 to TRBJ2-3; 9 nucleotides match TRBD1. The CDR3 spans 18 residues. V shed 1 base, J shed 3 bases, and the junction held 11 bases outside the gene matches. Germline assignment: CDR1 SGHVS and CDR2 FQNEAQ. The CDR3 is CASSLVPIGTGRTDTQYF. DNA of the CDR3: TGTGCCAGCAGCTTAGTCCCGATCGGGACAGGGAGAACAGATACGCAGTATTTT.

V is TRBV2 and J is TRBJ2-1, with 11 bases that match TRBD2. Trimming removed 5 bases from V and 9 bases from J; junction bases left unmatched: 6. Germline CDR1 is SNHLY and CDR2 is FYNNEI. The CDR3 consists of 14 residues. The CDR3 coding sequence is TGTGCCAGCAGTCCTAGCGGGAGGCCAGGTGAGCAGTTCTTC. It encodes CASSPSGRPGEQFF. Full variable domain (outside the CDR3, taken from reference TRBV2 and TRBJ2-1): EPEVTQTPSHQVTQMGQEVILRCVPISNHLYFYWYRQILGQKVEFLVSFYNNEISEKSEIFDDQFSVERPDGSNFTLKIRSTKLEDSAMYFCASSPSGRPGEQFFGPGTRLTVL.